The present TCR beta chain was sequenced within a study of blood T cell repertoires in COVID-19. Method: immunoSEQ multiplex PCR; TCRdb's copy keeps in-frame clones and lacks some. The repertoire holds 110,000 to 150,000 clones, with about nine tenths as singletons. Participants, roughly 18 to 89 years old, spanned around 26 US areas. Participant-reported clinical history was the basis for cohort assignment. There are 15 residues in the CDR3. Germline assignment: CDR1 SGHTA and CDR2 FQGNSA. Unmatched junction bases numbered 8, after V lost 6 bases and J lost 4 bases. The specimen sequenced was PBMCs or T cells enriched from blood (not recorded which). This sequence originates from a man aged 50 to 60 who had recovered from COVID-19. This chain uses TRBV7-2 with TRBJ1-3, with 8 bases matching TRBD1. This CDR3 is CASRPTGGYGNTIYF. In DNA form, the CDR3 reads TGTGCCAGCAGGCCCACAGGGGGATACGGAAACACCATATATTTT. The whole variable domain, filled in from reference TRBV7-2 and TRBJ1-3, reads GAGVSQSPSNKVTEKGKDVELRCDPISGHTALYWYRQSLGQGLEFLIYFQGNSAPDKSGLPSDRFSAERTGGSVSTLTIQRTQQEDSAVYLCASRPTGGYGNTIYFGEGSWLTVV.